This entry describes one TCR beta chain. Its antigen is not known. TCRdb re-derived calls from the RT-PCR reads in MiXCR, one entry per CDR3 protein. Among hundreds of thousands of distinct CDR3 sequences, 14% were seen once, and the ten largest hold 7.5% to 8%. The data originate from a study of response to subunit inactivated influenza vaccine. General study findings and limits: With each seasonal influenza vaccination, the authors suggested, few new T cells are recruited.

The receptor was isolated from a man aged 45-60 years who received an inactivated influenza vaccine. The sample was PBMCs from blood, taken 14 to 15 days before vaccination.

The chain's CDR3 is CSVEGRARSSYNEQFF. CDR3 coding DNA: TGCAGCGTTGAAGGACGAGCGCGAAGCTCCTACAATGAGCAGTTCTTC. The J gene is TRBJ2-1, the V gene TRBV29-1; D remains ambiguous. The ends were cut back, 1 base at V and 0 bases at J, with 13 bases in the middle. The CDR3 loop spans 16 amino acids. CDR1 SQVTM and CDR2 ANQGSEA come from the germline V gene.